These 10 T cell receptor beta chains originate from one sample sequenced in a study of blood T cell repertoires in COVID-19. Repertoires were generated with immunoSEQ multiplex PCR, while TCRdb's copy carries only in-frame clones and drops some. The data show 95,000 to 120,000 clones, over 75% seen once. The sample consisted of peripheral blood. These receptors were obtained from a woman aged 70-85 years who had recovered from COVID-19.

This clone has more than one count but fewer than ten. The V call is TRBV4-1, the J call TRBJ1-5; no definite D call. CDR3 length equals 13 residues. Germline lookup yields CDR1 MGHRA and CDR2 YSYEKL. V lost 1 base and J lost 6, with 7 bases in between. In DNA, the CDR3 is TGCGCCAGCAGCCAAGTCACCGGTCAGCCCCAGCATTTT. It is translated as CASSQVTGQPQHF.

This chain connects TRBV25-1 to TRBJ1-1; possible D gene TRBD1, 5 bases. Trimming pared 7 bases from V and 4 bases from J, leaving 22 bases between. Looked up from germline, CDR1 is MGHDK and CDR2 is SYGVNS. CDR3 size: 16 residues. The CDR3 is CASIPWGAQGRTEAFF. For the CDR3, the DNA is TGTGCCAGCATCCCGTGGGGTGCTCAGGGTCGCACTGAAGCTTTCTTT.

The chain uses TRBV7-3 and TRBJ2-1; D gene uncertain. Germline lookup yields CDR1 SGHTA and CDR2 FQGTGA. Trimming removed 3 bases at V and 4 bases at J, with 7 bases between. The length of the CDR3 is 13 residues. CDR3 nucleotide sequence: TGTGCCAGCAGCTTTGTCCATTACAATGAGCAGTTCTTC. Its protein is CASSFVHYNEQFF.

This chain uses TRBV11-2 with TRBJ2-3; 9 nucleotides line up with TRBD2. CDR3 size: 15 residues. The germline gives CDR1 SGHAT, CDR2 FQNNGV. V dropped 5 bases and J dropped 6; count of bases not matched to a gene: 9. The CDR3 loop reads CASSQTRGGEDTQYF. CDR3 coding DNA: TGTGCCAGCAGCCAAACCCGCGGGGGGGAGGATACGCAGTATTTT.

The V call is TRBV18, the J call TRBJ1-5; 8 bases match TRBD1. The germline CDR1 and CDR2 sequences are KGHSH and LQKENI. Trimming removed 3 bases from V and 1 base from J; junction bases left unmatched: 5. This CDR3 comprises 16 residues. The CDR3 here is CASSPQGAMSNQPQHF. The CDR3 nucleotides are TGTGCCAGCTCACCGCAGGGGGCAATGAGCAATCAGCCCCAGCATTTT.

This clone was counted once. J is TRBJ2-5 and V is TRBV30, with 9 nucleotides matching TRBD2. CDR3 length: 15 residues. In germline, CDR1 is GTSNPN, CDR2 SVGIG (reference sequence). The V segment lost 3 bases and the J segment 2 bases; nucleotides outside the gene matches: 7. In DNA, the CDR3 is TGTGCCTGGAGCGTACCCCTAGCGGGGCAAGAGACCCAGTACTTC. It yields the protein CAWSVPLAGQETQYF.

This sequence joins TRBV4-1 and TRBJ2-5; possibly TRBD2 for D (5 bases). Germline CDR1 MGHRA, CDR2 YSYEKL. V was trimmed by 6 bases and J by 4 bases, leaving 21 bases between them. CDR3 length equals 16 residues. CDR3 amino acids: CASRRTWLDRRETQYF. The CDR3 DNA sequence: TGCGCCAGCAGACGGACTTGGCTAGACCGCCGAGAGACCCAGTACTTC.

The genes are TRBV19 and TRBJ2-1; TRBD2 aligns across 8 bases. V lost 7 bases, J lost 4 bases, and 6 bases stayed unmatched. The CDR3 loop spans 14 amino acids. Germline CDR1 LNHDA, CDR2 SQIVND (reference sequence). DNA of the CDR3: TGTGCCAGTAACCGGGGACTAGGGTACAATGAGCAGTTCTTC. Translated, it gives CASNRGLGYNEQFF.

The V call is TRBV7-3, the J call TRBJ1-1, with 7 positions matching TRBD1. V lost 4 bases to trimming and J lost 4 bases; unmatched junction nucleotides: 3. The CDR3 sequence is 13 residues long. Germline V gene lookup returns CDR1 SGHTA and CDR2 FQGTGA. Here the CDR3 reads CASSYRGVTEAFF. CDR3 DNA: TGTGCCAGCAGCTACAGGGGTGTCACTGAAGCTTTCTTT.

This clone was detected once. The chain recombines TRBV19 with TRBJ1-4, with TRBD1 identical over 7 bases. CDR3 size: 14 residues. The J segment lost 1 base and the V segment lost 7 bases, leaving 3 bases of the junction unmatched. Germline values: CDR1 LNHDA, CDR2 SQIVND (reference sequence). The CDR3 is CASNDRVTNEKLFF. CDR3 bases: TGTGCCAGTAACGACAGGGTAACTAATGAAAAACTGTTTTTT.